This is a list of T cell receptor beta chains from one sample in a study of blood T cell repertoires in COVID-19. Produced via immunoSEQ multiplex PCR; TCRdb's table is partial and in-frame only. This sample has about 150,000 clones, with roughly four fifths found just once. Sequencing was done on a sample of PBMCs or T cells enriched from blood (not recorded which). The receptors were sampled from a woman aged 45-60 years with acute COVID-19. Each CDR3 is given with its conserved first and last residue. Fields, in order: clone size, J gene, D gene, V gene, CDR3 protein, CDR3 DNA. D genes are given only for firm matches. Size tells how often a clone was seen (once, few, many) or the class of an expanded clone, and some rows leave it out.

clone_size: few; j_call: TRBJ2-5; d_call: TRBD1; v_call: TRBV5-1; cdr3_aa: CASRTGGLETQYF; cdr3_nt: TGCGCCAGCCGGACAGGGGGCTTGGAGACCCAGTACTTC
clone_size: NA; j_call: TRBJ2-2; d_call: NA; v_call: TRBV5-4; cdr3_aa: CASSPVVSGELFF; cdr3_nt: TGTGCCAGCAGCCCGGTTGTCTCCGGGGAGCTGTTTTTT
clone_size: NA; j_call: TRBJ2-1; d_call: TRBD2; v_call: TRBV2; cdr3_aa: CASSDRRTSRYNEQFF; cdr3_nt: TGTGCCAGCAGTGACCGTCGGACTAGTCGCTACAATGAGCAGTTCTTC
clone_size: NA; j_call: TRBJ2-7; d_call: NA; v_call: TRBV27; cdr3_aa: CASSTRVKPEQYF; cdr3_nt: TGTGCCAGCTCAACCCGAGTCAAGCCTGAGCAGTACTTC
clone_size: NA; j_call: TRBJ1-1; d_call: TRBD1; v_call: TRBV7-8; cdr3_aa: CASSLEIMAGGARTEAFF; cdr3_nt: TGTGCCAGCAGCTTAGAGATAATGGCAGGGGGCGCCCGGACTGAAGCTTTCTTT
clone_size: few; j_call: TRBJ1-4; d_call: NA; v_call: TRBV18; cdr3_aa: CASSLTGAREKLFF; cdr3_nt: TGTGCCAGCTCACTCACTGGGGCGAGGGAAAAACTGTTTTTT
clone_size: once; j_call: TRBJ1-5; d_call: NA; v_call: TRBV7-9; cdr3_aa: CASSLEREPNQPQHF; cdr3_nt: TGTGCCAGCAGCTTAGAAAGGGAGCCCAATCAGCCCCAGCATTTT
clone_size: NA; j_call: TRBJ2-5; d_call: NA; v_call: TRBV7-8; cdr3_aa: CASSLVPRETQYF; cdr3_nt: TGTGCCAGCAGCTTAGTCCCGCGGGAGACCCAGTACTTC
clone_size: NA; j_call: TRBJ2-7; d_call: TRBD2; v_call: TRBV10-1; cdr3_aa: CASSNGRGTYEQYF; cdr3_nt: TGCGCCAGCAGCAACGGGCGGGGGACCTACGAGCAGTACTTC
clone_size: NA; j_call: TRBJ2-2; d_call: NA; v_call: TRBV15; cdr3_aa: CATSRGSSVFTGELFF; cdr3_nt: TGTGCCACCAGCAGAGGATCAAGCGTATTCACCGGGGAGCTGTTTTTT
clone_size: NA; j_call: TRBJ2-7; d_call: NA; v_call: TRBV9; cdr3_aa: CASSVDSGGGYEQYF; cdr3_nt: TGTGCCAGCAGCGTAGATAGCGGAGGTGGGTACGAGCAGTACTTC
clone_size: NA; j_call: TRBJ2-2; d_call: TRBD1; v_call: TRBV5-1; cdr3_aa: CASSLEGATGELFF; cdr3_nt: TGCGCCAGCAGCTTGGAGGGGGCCACCGGGGAGCTGTTTTTT
clone_size: once; j_call: TRBJ2-7; d_call: TRBD2; v_call: TRBV11-2; cdr3_aa: CASSLAGVYEQYF; cdr3_nt: TGTGCCAGCAGCCTAGCGGGAGTCTACGAGCAGTACTTC
clone_size: once; j_call: TRBJ2-1; d_call: TRBD2; v_call: TRBV7-3; cdr3_aa: CASSLTSARNEQFF; cdr3_nt: TGTGCCAGCAGCTTGACTAGCGCTAGAAATGAGCAGTTCTTC
clone_size: NA; j_call: TRBJ2-1; d_call: TRBD1; v_call: TRBV4-1; cdr3_aa: CASSQDRGGEGPYNEQFF; cdr3_nt: TGCGCCAGCAGCCAAGATAGAGGGGGCGAAGGACCCTACAATGAGCAGTTCTTC